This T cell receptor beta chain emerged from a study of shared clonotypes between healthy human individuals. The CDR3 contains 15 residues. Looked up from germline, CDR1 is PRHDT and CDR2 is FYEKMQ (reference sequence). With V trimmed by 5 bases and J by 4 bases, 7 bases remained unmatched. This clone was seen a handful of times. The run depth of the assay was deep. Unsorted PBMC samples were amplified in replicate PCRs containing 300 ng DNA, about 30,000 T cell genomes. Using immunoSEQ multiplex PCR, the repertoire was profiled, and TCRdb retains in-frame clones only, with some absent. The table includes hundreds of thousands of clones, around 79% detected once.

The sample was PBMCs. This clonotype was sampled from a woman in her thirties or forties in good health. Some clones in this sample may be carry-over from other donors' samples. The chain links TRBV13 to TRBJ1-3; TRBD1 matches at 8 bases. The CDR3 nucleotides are TGTGCCAGCAGCCTACAGGGGGGCTCCGGAAACACCATATATTTT. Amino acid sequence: CASSLQGGSGNTIYF.